Sequencing of this T cell receptor beta chain was carried out in a study of T cells in Graves' hyperthyroidism and ophthalmopathy. Authors of the study amplified TCR beta CDR3 regions from RNA transcripts. Primed by the HTBI set, a first-round RT-PCR was run on the TCR CDR3. TCRdb independently ran MiXCR on the multiplex PCR reads; one entry per CDR3 protein. Of a few hundred thousand distinct CDR3 sequences in the sample, 15% to 20% were seen once. The trim removed 6 bases at V and 5 bases at J, leaving 6 bases unmatched. CDR3 length equals 13 residues. Germline CDR1 SNHLY, CDR2 FYNNEI. This clonotype appeared many times. Approximately 10 ml of fresh peripheral blood supplied the PBMCs.

Sequenced input: blood. The V gene is TRBV2, the J gene TRBJ1-1; TRBD1 matches at 7 bases. This sequence originates from a young man with Graves' ophthalmopathy. The DNA of the CDR3 is TGTGCCAGCAGAATTCCAGGGGGAACTGAAGCTTTCTTT. This gives the protein CASRIPGGTEAFF.